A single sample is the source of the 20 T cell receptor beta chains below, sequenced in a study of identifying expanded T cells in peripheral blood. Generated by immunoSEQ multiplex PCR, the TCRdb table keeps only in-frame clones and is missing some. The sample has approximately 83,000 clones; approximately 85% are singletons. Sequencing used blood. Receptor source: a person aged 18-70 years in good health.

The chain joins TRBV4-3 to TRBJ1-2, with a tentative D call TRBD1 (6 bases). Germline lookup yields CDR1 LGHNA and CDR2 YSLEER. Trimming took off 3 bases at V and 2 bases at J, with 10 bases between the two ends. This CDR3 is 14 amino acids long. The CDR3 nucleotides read TGCGCCAGCAGCCAGACTGACAGGAACTATGGCTACACCTTC. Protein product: CASSQTDRNYGYTF.

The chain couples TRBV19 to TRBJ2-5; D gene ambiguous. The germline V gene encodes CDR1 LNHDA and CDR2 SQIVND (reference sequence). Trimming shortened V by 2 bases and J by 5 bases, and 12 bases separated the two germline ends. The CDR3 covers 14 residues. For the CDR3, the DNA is TGTGCCAGTAGTATATGGGGATTGAAGGAGACCCAGTACTTC. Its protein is CASSIWGLKETQYF.

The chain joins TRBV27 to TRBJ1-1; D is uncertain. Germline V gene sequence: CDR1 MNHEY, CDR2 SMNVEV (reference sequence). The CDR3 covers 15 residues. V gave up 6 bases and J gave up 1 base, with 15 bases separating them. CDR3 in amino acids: CASRQTFRTNTEAFF. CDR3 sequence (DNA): TGTGCCAGCAGACAGACATTTCGGACGAACACTGAAGCTTTCTTT.

The CDR3 sequence is CASSVTGFTNEKLFF. CDR3 nucleotides: TGTGCCAGCAGCGTAACGGGGTTTACTAATGAAAAACTGTTTTTT. The gene calls are TRBV9 and TRBJ1-4; D call uncertain. The CDR3 consists of 15 residues. Germline assignment: CDR1 SGDLS and CDR2 YYNGEE. V was trimmed by 1 base and J by 2 bases, leaving 9 bases between them. Combining the CDR3 with reference TRBV9 and TRBJ1-4 gives the whole variable domain DSGVTQTPKHLITATGQRVTLRCSPRSGDLSVYWYQQSLDQGLQFLIQYYNGEERAKGNILERFSAQQFPDLHSELNLSSLELGDSALYFCASSVTGFTNEKLFFGSGTQLSVL.

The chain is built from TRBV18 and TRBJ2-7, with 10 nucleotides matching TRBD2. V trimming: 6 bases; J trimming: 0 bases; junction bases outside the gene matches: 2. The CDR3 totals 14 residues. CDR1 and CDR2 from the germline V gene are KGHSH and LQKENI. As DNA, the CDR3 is TGTGCCAGCTCCGGACTAGCGGACTCCTACGAGCAGTACTTC. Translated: CASSGLADSYEQYF.

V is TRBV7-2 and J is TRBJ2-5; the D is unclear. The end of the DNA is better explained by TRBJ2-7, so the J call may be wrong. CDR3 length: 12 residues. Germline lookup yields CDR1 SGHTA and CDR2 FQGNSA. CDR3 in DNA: TGTGCCAGCAGCGTAATGGGCTACGAGCAGTACTTC. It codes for CASSVMGYEQYF.

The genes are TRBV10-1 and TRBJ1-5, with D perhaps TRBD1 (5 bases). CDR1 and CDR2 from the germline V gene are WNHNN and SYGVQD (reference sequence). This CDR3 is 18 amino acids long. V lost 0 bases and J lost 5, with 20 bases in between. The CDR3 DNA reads TGCGCCAGCAGTGAGTCTACTGGCGGGGCTAAACCAGATCAGCCCCAGCATTTT. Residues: CASSESTGGAKPDQPQHF.

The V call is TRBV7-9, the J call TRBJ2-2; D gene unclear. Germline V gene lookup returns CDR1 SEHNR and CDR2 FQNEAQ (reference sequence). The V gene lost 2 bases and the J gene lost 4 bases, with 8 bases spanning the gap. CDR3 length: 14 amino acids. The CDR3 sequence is CASSLLGSTGELFF. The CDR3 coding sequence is TGTGCCAGCAGCTTACTGGGGTCCACCGGGGAGCTGTTTTTT.

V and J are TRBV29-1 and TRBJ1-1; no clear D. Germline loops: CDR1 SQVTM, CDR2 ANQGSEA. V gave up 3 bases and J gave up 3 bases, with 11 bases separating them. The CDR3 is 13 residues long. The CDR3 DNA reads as TGCAGCGTTGATGGGGTAACAGACACTGAAGCTTTCTTT. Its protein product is CSVDGVTDTEAFF.

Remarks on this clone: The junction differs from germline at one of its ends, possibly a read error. This chain's CDR3 is CASSLGTAELFF. The CDR3 DNA follows: TGTGCCAGCAGTTTGGGAACCGCGGAGCTGTTTTTT. The gene calls are TRBV6-6 and TRBJ2-2, with D unresolved. CDR3 length equals 12 residues. Germline V lookup: CDR1 MNHNY, CDR2 SVGAGI (reference sequence).

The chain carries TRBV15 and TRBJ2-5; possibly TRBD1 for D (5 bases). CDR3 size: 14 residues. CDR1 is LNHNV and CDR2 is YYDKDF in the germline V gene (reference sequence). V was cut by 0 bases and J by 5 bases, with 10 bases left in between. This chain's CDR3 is CATSRETVRETQYF. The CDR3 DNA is TGTGCCACCAGCAGAGAGACAGTAAGGGAGACCCAGTACTTC.

CDR3 DNA: TGCAGCGTCCGCCTGTTCATTGGACAGGGGCCTTATGGCTACACCTTC. Its protein is CSVRLFIGQGPYGYTF. This chain uses TRBV29-1 with TRBJ1-2, with TRBD1 matching 9 bases. The CDR3 sequence is 16 residues long. Trimming at V came to 6 bases and at J to 5 bases, leaving 16 bases not matched to a gene. The germline V gene encodes CDR1 SQVTM and CDR2 ANQGSEA.

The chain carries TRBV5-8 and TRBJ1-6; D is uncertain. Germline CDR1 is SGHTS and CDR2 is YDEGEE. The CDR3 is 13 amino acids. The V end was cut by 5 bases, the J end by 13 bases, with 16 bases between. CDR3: CASRPPGLIPLHF. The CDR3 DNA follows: TGTGCCAGCAGGCCCCCCGGGTTGATCCCCCTCCACTTT.

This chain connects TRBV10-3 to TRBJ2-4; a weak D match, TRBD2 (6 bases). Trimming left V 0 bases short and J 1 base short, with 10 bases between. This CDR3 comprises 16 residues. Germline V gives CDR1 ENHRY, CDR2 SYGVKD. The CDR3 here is CAISESGGTAKNIQYF. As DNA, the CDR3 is TGTGCCATCAGTGAGTCGGGGGGTACGGCCAAAAACATTCAGTACTTC.

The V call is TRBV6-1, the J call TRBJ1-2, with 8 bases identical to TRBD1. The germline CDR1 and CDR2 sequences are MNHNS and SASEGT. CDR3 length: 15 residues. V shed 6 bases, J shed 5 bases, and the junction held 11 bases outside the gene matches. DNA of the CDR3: TGTGCCAGCAGGACAGGGGCGCTATCTACGTATGGCTACACCTTC. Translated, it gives CASRTGALSTYGYTF.

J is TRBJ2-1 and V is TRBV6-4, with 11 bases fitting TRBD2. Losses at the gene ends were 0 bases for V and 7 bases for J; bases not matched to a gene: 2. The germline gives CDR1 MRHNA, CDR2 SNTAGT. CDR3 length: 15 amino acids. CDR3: CASSDSASGGNEQFF. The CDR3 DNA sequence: TGTGCCAGCAGTGACTCGGCTAGCGGGGGGAATGAGCAGTTCTTC.

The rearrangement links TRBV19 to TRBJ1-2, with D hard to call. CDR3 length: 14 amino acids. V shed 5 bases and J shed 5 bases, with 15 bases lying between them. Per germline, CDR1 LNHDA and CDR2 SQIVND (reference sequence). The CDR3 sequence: CASSDGRGSYGYTF. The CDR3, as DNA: TGTGCCAGTAGTGATGGCAGAGGATCTTATGGCTACACCTTC. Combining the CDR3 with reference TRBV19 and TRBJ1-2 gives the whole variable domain DGGITQSPKYLFRKEGQNVTLSCEQNLNHDAMYWYRQDPGQGLRLIYYSQIVNDFQKGDIAEGYSVSREKKESFPLTVTSAQKNPTAFYLCASSDGRGSYGYTFGSGTRLTVV.

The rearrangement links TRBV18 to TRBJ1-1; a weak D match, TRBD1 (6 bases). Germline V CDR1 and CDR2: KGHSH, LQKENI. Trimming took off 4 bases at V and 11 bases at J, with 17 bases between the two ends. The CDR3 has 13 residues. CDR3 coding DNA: TGTGCCAGCTCACTTACCGATCAGGGGACGGCTTTCTTT. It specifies CASSLTDQGTAFF.

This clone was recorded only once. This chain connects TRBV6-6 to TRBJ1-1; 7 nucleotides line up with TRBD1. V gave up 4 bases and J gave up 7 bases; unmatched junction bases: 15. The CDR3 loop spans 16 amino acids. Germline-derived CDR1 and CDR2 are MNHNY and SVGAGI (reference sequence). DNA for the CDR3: TGTGCCAGCAGTTCGGTTGGAGACAGGGCCGGAGGTGAAGCTTTCTTT. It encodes CASSSVGDRAGGEAFF.

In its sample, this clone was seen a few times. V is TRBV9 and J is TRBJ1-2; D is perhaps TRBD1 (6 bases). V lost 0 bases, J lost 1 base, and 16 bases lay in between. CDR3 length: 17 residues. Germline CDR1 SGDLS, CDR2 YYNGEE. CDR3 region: CASSVAARKGGNYGYTF. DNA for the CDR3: TGTGCCAGCAGCGTAGCTGCCCGGAAGGGGGGTAACTATGGCTACACCTTC.